This T cell receptor beta chain was identified in a study of blood T cell repertoires in COVID-19 (TCRdb year 2020). About the full investigation: Collaborator samples came from the United States, Italy and Spain and covered acute and convalescent phases of COVID-19. The material from the prospective study consisted of cDNA or gDNA derived from T cells, B-cell-depleted T cells, or PBMCs. Deeply sampled blood TCRbeta repertoires from subjects exposed to, actively infected with, or recovered from COVID-19 were included in the dataset. The repertoires were released in a freely available public database intended as a resource for research on the immune response to SARS-CoV-2. The samples were drawn from the first 160 participants of the ongoing ImmuneRACE study and from some 1,300 subjects provided by 6 global collaborators. Sample metadata almost always included a de-identified subject ID, COVID-19 status, age in years and sex. Where available, HLA class I and class II types were obtained from metadata supplied by the sample provider rather than from assay-based typing. The research as a whole found: The amount of clinical and demographic metadata varied by source and participant and was provided uncurated.

TCRbeta CDR3 regions were amplified from genomic DNA using the immunoSEQ Assay, a bias-controlled multiplex PCR. The authors processed their data as follows. Within the assay, amplification of reference gene primers was used to estimate how many nucleated cells each sample contained. To quantify the absolute abundance of each unique TCRbeta CDR3 rearrangement, sequence reads were collapsed and filtered. For each sample, productive Simpson clonality was calculated as the square root of Simpson's diversity index across productive rearrangements. The table comes from immuneACCESS by way of TCRdb, which keeps in-frame sequences with V and J called. Part of the clones is missing from these tables; in studies checked, under half for an unresolved V gene and the rest for unknown reasons. V and J calls and clone size come straight from that table; D and trimming were deduced from the DNA. Within this sample are about 240,000 clones, with about nine tenths of them counted one time only. Clones ranked in the top ten supply over 0.8% of the sample.

Between the V and J ends, shortened by 3 bases and 0 bases respectively, the junction contains 12 bases. There are 17 amino acids in the CDR3, from cysteine to phenylalanine inclusive. Only CDR3 DNA remains: 51 bases, in frame from the first base. CDR1 and CDR2 (SGHVS, FNYEAQ) derive from the germline V gene. As to this clone: This clone's antigen is unknown. Base qualities are missing; no much larger clone stands one base away.

At one collaborating source in Seattle, patients were enrolled during active infection and were followed longitudinally through the course of disease. Each collaborating institution followed its own protocols to collect whole blood in K2EDTA tubes. For TCRbeta analysis, collaborators shipped samples in one of three forms: frozen whole blood, isolated PBMCs, or DNA extracted from either of those sample types. The specimen was peripheral blood. The sequence was obtained from a man younger than 40 with COVID-19, enrolled during active disease. Rearrangement joined TRBV7-6 to TRBJ1-6; the D gene lacks a confident call. The bases are TGTGCCAGCAGCTTGGTACCACTGAGCTCCTATAATTCACCCCTCCACTTT. This translates into CASSLVPLSSYNSPLHF.